These T cell receptor beta chains were read from a single sample in a study of cytomegalovirus exposure and HLA in healthy donors. The table came from immunoSEQ multiplex PCR; TCRdb's copy has only in-frame clones and leaves some out. This table has roughly 160,000 clones, roughly 80% appearing once. The sequenced sample was PBMCs. The receptor set was obtained from a man aged 35 to 55 in good health and CMV-seronegative. CDR3s include the opening cysteine and the closing phenylalanine or tryptophan. D genes are given only for firm matches. A clone size is listed for some rows: how often the clone was seen (once, few, many), or a class if it is expanded.

v_gene	d_gene	abundance	j_gene	CDR3aa	CDR3nt
TRBV7-8	TRBD1	few	TRBJ2-7	CASSLVQGAKEQYF	TGTGCCAGCAGCTTAGTACAGGGGGCGAAGGAGCAGTACTTC
TRBV9	.	few	TRBJ2-7	CASSEGQGSEQYF	TGTGCCAGCAGCGAGGGGCAGGGTAGCGAGCAGTACTTC
TRBV19	.	.	TRBJ1-5	CASSLGQGKDQPQHF	TGTGCCAGTTCCCTCGGTCAGGGCAAGGATCAGCCCCAGCATTTT
TRBV7-2	TRBD1	once	TRBJ2-3	CASSGDRSSTDTQYF	TGTGCCAGCAGCGGGGACAGGTCTAGCACAGATACGCAGTATTTT
TRBV6-5	TRBD2	.	TRBJ2-1	CASSYLPQGGYNEQFF	TGTGCCAGCAGTTACCTCCCGCAGGGAGGGTACAATGAGCAGTTCTTC
TRBV2	.	.	TRBJ2-7	CASSDFREEIYEQYF	TGTGCCAGCAGTGATTTTAGAGAGGAAATCTACGAGCAGTACTTC
TRBV7-9	.	.	TRBJ1-2	CASSLGIYGYTF	TGTGCCAGCAGCTTGGGCATCTATGGCTACACCTTC
TRBV30	.	.	TRBJ2-7	CAWSVAGGSYEQYF	TGTGCCTGGAGTGTAGCCGGGGGATCCTACGAGCAGTACTTC
TRBV6-6	TRBD1	.	TRBJ2-7	CASSPGQGARNEQYF	TGTGCCAGCAGCCCGGGACAGGGGGCACGCAACGAGCAGTACTTC
TRBV6-4	.	.	TRBJ1-6	CASSDTLFPAGSPLHF	TGTGCCAGCAGTGACACCCTATTCCCAGCAGGATCACCCCTCCACTTT
TRBV5-4	TRBD2	.	TRBJ2-7	CASSYGGGTRYEQYF	TGTGCCAGCAGCTACGGCGGGGGAACCAGGTACGAGCAGTACTTC
TRBV10-3	.	few	TRBJ1-2	CAISVEKTAGYTF	TGTGCCATCAGTGTGGAGAAAACGGCTGGCTACACCTTC
TRBV21-1	.	.	TRBJ2-7	CASPGTEDYEQYF	TGTGCCAGCCCCGGGACAGAAGACTACGAGCAGTACTTC
TRBV28	.	.	TRBJ2-5	CASSKAETQYF	TGTGCCAGCAGTAAAGCAGAGACCCAGTACTTC
TRBV13	.	once	TRBJ1-1	CASSFGGAGTEAFF	TGTGCCAGCAGCTTCGGGGGGGCCGGCACTGAAGCTTTCTTT
TRBV7-2	.	once	TRBJ1-3	CASSPNQGLLFEF	TGTGCCAGCAGCCCGAATCAGGGATTACTTTTCGAATTT
TRBV30	TRBD1	.	TRBJ1-6	CAWSPYDRGRFSPLHF	TGTGCCTGGAGCCCCTATGACAGGGGGCGGTTTTCACCCCTCCACTTT
TRBV30	TRBD2	.	TRBJ2-7	CAWSPGTSVSYEQYF	TGTGCCTGGAGCCCCGGGACTAGCGTCTCCTACGAGCAGTACTTC
TRBV7-3	TRBD2	.	TRBJ2-3	CASSLGTRDTQYF	TGTGCCAGCAGCTTAGGGACTAGAGATACGCAGTATTTT
TRBV6-5	TRBD1	.	TRBJ2-7	CASNTGTATYEQYF	TGTGCCAGCAATACCGGGACAGCCACCTACGAGCAGTACTTC
TRBV7-9	.	.	TRBJ2-3	CASSSSGGDTQYF	TGTGCCAGCAGCTCCTCAGGGGGGGATACGCAGTATTTT
TRBV5-1	.	.	TRBJ2-5	CASSWSRPGEETQYF	TGCGCCAGCAGCTGGAGTCGGCCAGGGGAGGAGACCCAGTACTTC
TRBV9	.	.	TRBJ2-1	CASSVQGANEQFF	TGTGCCAGCAGCGTACAAGGGGCTAATGAGCAGTTCTTC
TRBV11-2	.	.	TRBJ2-2	CASSLEVSTGELFF	TGTGCCAGCAGCTTAGAGGTCAGCACCGGGGAGCTGTTTTTT
TRBV4-2	.	.	TRBJ1-4	CASSQVGQPVMNEKLFF	TGTGCCAGCAGCCAAGTGGGGCAGCCAGTCATGAATGAAAAACTGTTTTTT
TRBV7-6	.	.	TRBJ1-1	CASSLSGDSAGTEAFF	TGTGCCAGCAGCTTATCGGGAGACTCGGCGGGCACTGAAGCTTTCTTT
TRBV9	.	.	TRBJ1-5	CASSVRQDQPQHF	TGTGCCAGCAGCGTCAGACAGGATCAGCCCCAGCATTTT
TRBV4-3	TRBD2	.	TRBJ2-5	CASSQEGPRGGPPETQYF	TGCGCCAGCAGCCAAGAGGGCCCGCGGGGGGGCCCCCCAGAGACCCAGTACTTC
TRBV27	TRBD1	once	TRBJ2-3	CASSLGNTGTGGRDTQYF	TGTGCCAGCTCCTTGGGAAACACCGGGACAGGGGGCCGGGATACGCAGTATTTT
TRBV4-1	TRBD2	.	TRBJ2-7	CASSQGGGSPYEQYF	TGCGCCAGCAGCCAAGGGGGGGGGAGTCCCTACGAGCAGTACTTC
TRBV5-6	TRBD1	.	TRBJ1-4	CASSFSPGQNEKLFF	TGTGCCAGCAGCTTTTCTCCGGGACAGAATGAAAAACTGTTTTTT
TRBV4-1	TRBD1	.	TRBJ1-2	CASSHPGGGENYGYTF	TGCGCCAGCAGCCACCCAGGAGGGGGCGAGAACTATGGCTACACCTTC
TRBV5-1	TRBD2	once	TRBJ2-2	CASSRGGGAANTGELFF	TGCGCCAGCAGCCGGGGCGGGGGGGCGGCGAACACCGGGGAGCTGTTTTTT
TRBV5-5	TRBD1	.	TRBJ1-2	CASSTGIQGIYGYTF	TGTGCCAGCAGCACGGGGATACAGGGGATCTATGGCTACACCTTC
TRBV4-1	TRBD2	.	TRBJ2-7	CASSQVASGGNYEQYF	TGCGCCAGCAGCCAAGTAGCTAGCGGGGGTAACTACGAGCAGTACTTC
TRBV6-5	.	.	TRBJ2-3	CASSYNPVTDTQYF	TGTGCCAGCAGTTACAATCCAGTCACAGATACGCAGTATTTT
TRBV6-5	.	.	TRBJ2-1	CASSYAGDNEQFF	TGTGCCAGCAGTTACGCAGGGGACAATGAGCAGTTCTTC